This TCR beta chain was observed in a study of T cells after yellow fever vaccination. Findings and caveats of the study: Subsequent to the booster, the majority of primary-vaccination clones reappeared (less than 97% CD4, approximately 90% CD8). It was a weaker secondary response, yet one that peaked faster, at day 5 versus 15.

Germline assignment: CDR1 DFQATT and CDR2 SNEGSKA (reference sequence). The germline V and J ends were trimmed by 0 bases and 0 bases, with 8 bases remaining between them. The CDR3 loop spans 14 amino acids. Details on this clonotype: The target antigen is unknown.

TCRdb ran MiXCR on the 5' RACE reads and lists one entry per CDR3 protein. The table includes some 350,000 distinct CDR3 sequences, over 5% detected once. This rearrangement joins TRBV20-1 to TRBJ1-1; no reliable D call. The input for sequencing was PBMCs, taken 5 days after the yellow fever booster vaccination. The sequence derives from a man aged 30 to 39 who received the YFV17D yellow fever vaccine. The CDR3 DNA is TGCAGTGCTAGAGATCCCAGGATGAACACTGAAGCTTTCTTT. It translates to CSARDPRMNTEAFF.